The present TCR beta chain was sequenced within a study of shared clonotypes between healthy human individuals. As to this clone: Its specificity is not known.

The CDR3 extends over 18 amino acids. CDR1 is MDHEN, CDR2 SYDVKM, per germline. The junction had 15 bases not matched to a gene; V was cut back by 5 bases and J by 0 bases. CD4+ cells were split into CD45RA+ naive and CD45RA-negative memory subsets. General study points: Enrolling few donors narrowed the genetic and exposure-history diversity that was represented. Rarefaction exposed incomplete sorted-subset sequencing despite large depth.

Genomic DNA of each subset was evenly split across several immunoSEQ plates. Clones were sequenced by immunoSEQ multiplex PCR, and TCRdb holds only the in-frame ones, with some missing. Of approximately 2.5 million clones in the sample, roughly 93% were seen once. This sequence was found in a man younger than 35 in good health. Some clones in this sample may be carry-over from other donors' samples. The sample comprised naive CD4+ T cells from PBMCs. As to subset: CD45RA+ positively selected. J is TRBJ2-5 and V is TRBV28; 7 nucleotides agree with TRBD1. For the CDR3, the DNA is TGTGCCAGCAGTGGAAGACAGGGAACTCACCGATACCAAGAGACCCAGTACTTC. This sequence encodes CASSGRQGTHRYQETQYF.